Shown below are 19 T cell receptor beta chains from a single sample sequenced in a study of cytomegalovirus exposure and HLA in healthy donors. 60 Vbeta and 13 Jbeta primers were used in PCR. TCRdb's copy holds only in-frame clones and misses some; the assay was immunoSEQ multiplex PCR. Here the sample spans 150,000 to 200,000 clones, 75% to 80% being singletons. The sequencing input was PBMCs. The receptor source for this set is a woman in her fifties or sixties in good health and CMV-seropositive.

This clone was observed a single time. The V and J genes are TRBV6-1 and TRBJ1-5; D might be TRBD1 (5 bases). Germline V CDR1 and CDR2: MNHNS, SASEGT. With 3 bases removed from V and 0 bases from J, the gap between germline ends came to 12 bases. This CDR3 spans 16 amino acids. In DNA form, the CDR3 reads TGTGCCAGCAGTGATTATGGGGGGGGTAGCAATCAGCCCCAGCATTTT. Translated, it gives CASSDYGGGSNQPQHF.

This sequence joins TRBV29-1 and TRBJ1-1; perhaps TRBD1 as D (5 bases). The CDR3 consists of 13 residues. Trimming removed 7 bases at V and 5 bases at J, with 17 bases between. Germline loops: CDR1 SQVTM, CDR2 ANQGSEA. The CDR3 spells CSGRRGEKTEAFF. DNA of the CDR3: TGCAGCGGCCGGCGGGGGGAAAAGACTGAAGCTTTCTTT. The full variable domain, in which reference TRBV29-1 and TRBJ1-1 provide the parts outside the CDR3, is SAVISQKPSRDICQRGTSLTIQCQVDSQVTMMFWYRQQPGQSLTLIATANQGSEATYESGFVIDKFPISRPNLTFSTLTVSNMSPEDSSIYLCSGRRGEKTEAFFGQGTRLTVV.

V gene TRBV18 combines with J gene TRBJ2-1; no clear D. Trimming stripped 3 bases from V and 0 bases from J, with 6 bases between. In germline, CDR1 is KGHSH, CDR2 LQKENI. The length of the CDR3 is 14 residues. The CDR3 here is CASSPESSYNEQFF. Here the CDR3 DNA reads TGTGCCAGCTCACCTGAGAGCTCCTACAATGAGCAGTTCTTC.

V and J are TRBV6-1 and TRBJ1-1, with TRBD1 as a possible D gene (6 bases). The CDR3 has 15 residues. The ends were cut back, 4 bases at V and 0 bases at J, with 12 bases in the middle. The germline V gene encodes CDR1 MNHNS and CDR2 SASEGT. The CDR3 DNA is TGTGCCAGCAGTGTATCGGGACACTTGAACACTGAAGCTTTCTTT. It encodes CASSVSGHLNTEAFF.

The chain couples TRBV6-1 to TRBJ2-1; TRBD2 aligns across 8 bases. Germline V lookup: CDR1 MNHNS, CDR2 SASEGT. The CDR3 loop spans 19 amino acids. J gave up 7 bases and V 2 bases, and 19 bases lay outside the gene matches. CDR3 amino acids: CASSESPLRVGGRRNEQFF. CDR3 DNA sequence: TGTGCCAGCAGTGAAAGCCCCCTTAGAGTTGGCGGGAGGAGGAATGAGCAGTTCTTC.

The chain has TRBV9 and TRBJ1-2, with 9 bases matching TRBD1. V lost 4 bases and J lost 4; bases outside the gene matches: 11. CDR1 is SGDLS and CDR2 is YYNGEE in the germline V gene. CDR3 length: 16 amino acids. CDR3 nucleotides: TGTGCCAGCAGCAAGGGACAGGGCACATCGGGCTATGGCTACACCTTC. Its translation is CASSKGQGTSGYGYTF.

This clone was seen a handful of times. The chain employs TRBV6-1 and TRBJ1-5; D not resolved. V was clipped by 1 base and J by 2 bases, with 3 bases between them. This CDR3 spans 13 amino acids. Germline V gives CDR1 MNHNS, CDR2 SASEGT. The CDR3: CASSEVGNQPQHF. As DNA, the CDR3 is TGTGCCAGCAGTGAAGTCGGCAATCAGCCCCAGCATTTT.

This rearrangement joins TRBV5-6 to TRBJ2-3, with 12 bases fitting TRBD2. This CDR3 spans 17 amino acids. Losses at the gene ends were 2 bases for V and 3 bases for J; bases not matched to a gene: 7. The V gene's germline CDR1 is SGHDT and CDR2 YYEEEE. The CDR3 DNA reads as TGTGCCAGCAGCTTCCGGACTAGCGGGGCACTTACAGATACGCAGTATTTT. Translation gives CASSFRTSGALTDTQYF.

J is TRBJ2-5 and V is TRBV6-5; perhaps TRBD2 as D (5 bases). Germline V gene lookup returns CDR1 MNHEY and CDR2 SVGAGI. The CDR3 length is 15 residues. V was clipped by 6 bases and J by 2 bases, with 16 bases between them. The CDR3 region is CASRPAATWQETQYF. In DNA, the CDR3 is TGTGCCAGCAGGCCAGCGGCCACCTGGCAAGAGACCCAGTACTTC.

The chain carries TRBV7-2 and TRBJ2-3, with 7 nucleotides matching TRBD2. The ends lost 5 bases at V and 0 bases at J; junction bases unmatched: 8. CDR3 size: 16 residues. Germline CDR1 SGHTA, CDR2 FQGNSA. Here the CDR3 reads CASSLRTRASTDTQYF. The CDR3 nucleotides are TGTGCCAGCAGCCTTCGGACTAGAGCTAGCACAGATACGCAGTATTTT. The whole variable domain, filled in from reference TRBV7-2 and TRBJ2-3, reads GAGVSQSPSNKVTEKGKDVELRCDPISGHTALYWYRQSLGQGLEFLIYFQGNSAPDKSGLPSDRFSAERTGGSVSTLTIQRTQQEDSAVYLCASSLRTRASTDTQYFGPGTRLTVL.

This clone was observed a single time. The J gene is TRBJ1-4, the V gene TRBV7-6, with 8 bases matching TRBD1. The V and J ends lost 4 bases and 4 bases, in that order; junction bases with no gene match: 8. Germline V lookup: CDR1 SGHVS, CDR2 FNYEAQ. The CDR3 loop spans 16 amino acids. CDR3 in amino acids: CASSSPQTGGNEKLFF. The CDR3 bases are TGTGCCAGCAGCTCACCCCAAACAGGGGGTAATGAAAAACTGTTTTTT. Using reference TRBV7-6 and TRBJ1-4 for the parts outside the CDR3, the full variable domain is GAGVSQSPRYKVTKRGQDVALRCDPISGHVSLYWYRQALGQGPEFLTYFNYEAQQDKSGLPNDRFSAERPEGSISTLTIQRTEQRDSAMYRCASSSPQTGGNEKLFFGSGTQLSVL.

This rearrangement joins TRBV5-1 to TRBJ2-1, with TRBD2 as a possible D gene (5 bases). CDR3 length equals 15 residues. The ends were cut back, 4 bases at V and 10 bases at J, with 21 bases in the middle. Germline-derived CDR1 and CDR2 are SGHRS and YFSETQ. CDR3 sequence (DNA): TGCGCCAGCAGCGTTTGGAGCGGCCCCGGTGCGGAGCAGTTCTTC. It is translated as CASSVWSGPGAEQFF.

This clone showed up just a few times. The V call is TRBV10-2, the J call TRBJ2-3; 10 nucleotides align to TRBD2. J gave up 5 bases and V 0 bases, and 8 bases lay outside the gene matches. The germline V gene has CDR1 WSHSY and CDR2 SAAADI. The CDR3 is 17 residues long. CDR3 in amino acids: CASSESRAGGPRDTQYF. DNA for the CDR3: TGCGCCAGCAGTGAGTCTAGAGCGGGGGGGCCTCGAGATACGCAGTATTTT.

The rearrangement joins TRBV9 to TRBJ2-3; 9 nucleotides agree with TRBD1. V was clipped by 0 bases and J by 0 bases; unmatched bases: 8. The CDR3 sequence is 18 residues long. The V gene's germline CDR1 is SGDLS and CDR2 YYNGEE. DNA of the CDR3: TGTGCCAGCAGCGTAGCTACAGGGGGCGGGCTTAGCACAGATACGCAGTATTTT. Amino acid sequence: CASSVATGGGLSTDTQYF.

This clone turned up a few times. V and J are TRBV2 and TRBJ2-5, with TRBD1 identical over 7 bases. V trimming: 6 bases; J trimming: 5 bases; junction bases outside the gene matches: 6. CDR3 length: 13 residues. Germline assignment: CDR1 SNHLY and CDR2 FYNNEI. The CDR3 is CASSRGIQETQYF. CDR3 nucleotides: TGTGCCAGCAGCAGGGGGATCCAGGAGACCCAGTACTTC.

The V gene is TRBV4-1, the J gene TRBJ2-5, with 11 bases lining up with TRBD2. Germline loops: CDR1 MGHRA, CDR2 YSYEKL. The V gene end was trimmed by 3 bases and the J gene end by 5 bases; junction bases not matched to a gene: 8. The length of the CDR3 is 16 residues. CDR3 residues: CASSQAVAGGGETQYF. CDR3 coding DNA: TGCGCCAGCAGCCAGGCAGTAGCGGGAGGGGGTGAGACCCAGTACTTC.

The J gene is TRBJ1-2, the V gene TRBV6-1, with 8 bases matching TRBD1. This CDR3 has 16 amino acids. Trimming at V came to 0 bases and at J to 2 bases, leaving 5 bases not matched to a gene. Germline CDR1 is MNHNS and CDR2 is SASEGT. The CDR3 sequence is CASSEAWTGTNYGYTF. CDR3 DNA: TGTGCCAGCAGTGAAGCTTGGACAGGGACGAACTATGGCTACACCTTC.

This chain uses TRBV7-9 with TRBJ1-2; D is undetermined. V was cut by 5 bases and J by 2 bases, with 12 bases left in between. The CDR3 has 14 amino acids. Germline assignment: CDR1 SEHNR and CDR2 FQNEAQ (reference sequence). CDR3 bases: TGTGCCAGCAGCCCCGTAGCGGGGAACTATGGCTACACCTTC. It translates to CASSPVAGNYGYTF.

The J gene is TRBJ1-4, the V gene TRBV28, with unresolved D. Germline lookup yields CDR1 MDHEN and CDR2 SYDVKM. CDR3 size: 14 residues. V dropped 8 bases and J dropped 0 bases, with 10 bases sitting between them. The CDR3 here is CASGTAPTNEKLFF. The CDR3 DNA reads as TGTGCCAGCGGTACAGCCCCAACTAATGAAAAACTGTTTTTT.